Listed below are T cell receptor beta chains from one sample, sequenced in a study of cytomegalovirus exposure and HLA in healthy donors. The table came from immunoSEQ multiplex PCR; TCRdb's copy has only in-frame clones and leaves some out. The sample includes around 86,000 clones, more than 60% of them seen just once. Material for sequencing was PBMCs. The source of these receptors is a man over 45 in good health and CMV-seropositive. Both conserved end residues are part of each CDR3. Fields, in order: clone size, J gene, V gene, D gene, CDR3 protein, CDR3 DNA. The D gene is left open where the match is weak. Clone sizes are given selectively: once, few, many, or a class where the clone is expanded.

abundance: .
j_gene: TRBJ1-3
v_gene: TRBV29-1
d_gene: TRBD1
CDR3aa: CSVTDRVSGNTIYF
CDR3nt: TGCAGCGTTACGGACAGGGTGTCTGGAAACACCATATATTTT

abundance: .
j_gene: TRBJ2-1
v_gene: TRBV7-8
d_gene: TRBD2
CDR3aa: CASSRGLAGAGTYNEQFF
CDR3nt: TGTGCCAGCAGCCGGGGACTAGCGGGAGCCGGCACCTACAATGAGCAGTTCTTC

abundance: .
j_gene: TRBJ1-1
v_gene: TRBV19
d_gene: TRBD1
CDR3aa: CASSPREGANTEAFF
CDR3nt: TGTGCCAGTAGTCCGCGGGAGGGGGCGAACACTGAAGCTTTCTTT

abundance: .
j_gene: TRBJ2-3
v_gene: TRBV4-1
d_gene: .
CDR3aa: CASSQDFAQTDTQYF
CDR3nt: TGCGCCAGCAGCCAAGATTTCGCACAGACAGATACGCAGTATTTT

abundance: .
j_gene: TRBJ2-5
v_gene: TRBV19
d_gene: TRBD2
CDR3aa: CASRNSGTSGSFETQYF
CDR3nt: TGTGCCAGTAGGAACTCCGGGACTAGCGGGAGTTTTGAGACCCAGTACTTC

abundance: .
j_gene: TRBJ2-2
v_gene: TRBV7-9
d_gene: .
CDR3aa: CATTHGGTVSGELFF
CDR3nt: TGTGCCACCACTCATGGGGGGACCGTTTCCGGGGAGCTGTTTTTT

abundance: once
j_gene: TRBJ1-1
v_gene: TRBV5-1
d_gene: .
CDR3aa: CASSLPHSTEAFF
CDR3nt: TGCGCCAGCAGCTTGCCCCACTCGACTGAAGCTTTCTTT

abundance: .
j_gene: TRBJ1-2
v_gene: TRBV10-3
d_gene: .
CDR3aa: CAISEDPTAPNYGYTF
CDR3nt: TGTGCCATCAGTGAAGATCCGACAGCGCCTAACTATGGCTACACCTTC

abundance: few
j_gene: TRBJ1-4
v_gene: TRBV9
d_gene: TRBD1
CDR3aa: CASSANRGQGANEKLFF
CDR3nt: TGTGCCAGCAGCGCCAACAGGGGCCAGGGTGCTAATGAAAAACTGTTTTTT

abundance: .
j_gene: TRBJ1-3
v_gene: TRBV6-1
d_gene: .
CDR3aa: CASSGRQGSRDTIYF
CDR3nt: TGTGCCAGCAGTGGTCGGCAGGGCAGCAGAGACACCATATATTTT

abundance: .
j_gene: TRBJ1-2
v_gene: TRBV4-1
d_gene: .
CDR3aa: CASSQGRGDYGYTF
CDR3nt: TGCGCCAGCAGCCAAGGCAGGGGCGACTATGGCTACACCTTC

abundance: .
j_gene: TRBJ1-3
v_gene: TRBV2
d_gene: .
CDR3aa: CASSMTATGPFAGNTIYF
CDR3nt: TGTGCCAGCAGTATGACAGCCACAGGTCCCTTCGCTGGAAACACCATATATTTT

abundance: .
j_gene: TRBJ2-4
v_gene: TRBV15
d_gene: .
CDR3aa: CATSREAQGQNIQYF
CDR3nt: TGTGCCACCAGCAGAGAGGCACAGGGTCAAAACATTCAGTACTTC

abundance: .
j_gene: TRBJ2-6
v_gene: TRBV10-3
d_gene: .
CDR3aa: CATSGANVLTF
CDR3nt: TGTGCCACTTCTGGGGCCAACGTCCTGACTTTC

abundance: few
j_gene: TRBJ1-6
v_gene: TRBV19
d_gene: .
CDR3aa: CASRDDGSSYNSPLHF
CDR3nt: TGTGCCAGTAGAGATGACGGGAGCTCCTATAATTCACCCCTCCACTTT

abundance: .
j_gene: TRBJ1-1
v_gene: TRBV5-1
d_gene: .
CDR3aa: CASSPEGDIGRAFF
CDR3nt: TGCGCCAGCAGCCCTGAAGGGGACATTGGGAGAGCTTTCTTT

abundance: .
j_gene: TRBJ1-1
v_gene: TRBV19
d_gene: TRBD1
CDR3aa: CASRRTGLTEAFF
CDR3nt: TGTGCCAGTAGAAGGACAGGGTTGACTGAAGCTTTCTTT

abundance: .
j_gene: TRBJ2-7
v_gene: TRBV7-3
d_gene: TRBD2
CDR3aa: CASSPGTNPYEQYF
CDR3nt: TGTGCCAGCAGCCCCGGGACTAATCCCTACGAGCAGTACTTC

abundance: .
j_gene: TRBJ2-7
v_gene: TRBV30
d_gene: .
CDR3aa: CAWRGASYEQYF
CDR3nt: TGTGCCTGGAGGGGCGCTTCCTACGAGCAGTACTTC

abundance: .
j_gene: TRBJ2-1
v_gene: TRBV5-1
d_gene: TRBD2
CDR3aa: CASRDGLAHVGEQFF
CDR3nt: TGCGCCAGCAGGGATGGACTAGCGCACGTGGGGGAGCAGTTCTTC

abundance: .
j_gene: TRBJ2-7
v_gene: TRBV2
d_gene: .
CDR3aa: CASSEETGRPSEQYF
CDR3nt: TGTGCCAGCAGTGAAGAGACAGGGAGGCCCAGCGAGCAGTACTTC

abundance: .
j_gene: TRBJ1-1
v_gene: TRBV20-1
d_gene: .
CDR3aa: CSADTNTEAFF
CDR3nt: TGCAGTGCTGACACGAACACTGAAGCTTTCTTT

abundance: .
j_gene: TRBJ2-3
v_gene: TRBV11-3
d_gene: .
CDR3aa: CASSLDRGIGTDTQYF
CDR3nt: TGTGCCAGCAGCTTAGATCGGGGGATCGGCACAGATACGCAGTATTTT

abundance: .
j_gene: TRBJ2-7
v_gene: TRBV5-6
d_gene: .
CDR3aa: CASSLLQETYEQYF
CDR3nt: TGTGCCAGCAGCTTGTTACAGGAAACCTACGAGCAGTACTTC

abundance: .
j_gene: TRBJ1-6
v_gene: TRBV7-9
d_gene: .
CDR3aa: CASSLQGSENSPLHF
CDR3nt: TGTGCCAGCAGCCTACAGGGATCTGAAAATTCACCCCTCCACTTT

abundance: .
j_gene: TRBJ2-7
v_gene: TRBV6-5
d_gene: TRBD1
CDR3aa: CASRLTGTGLYEQYF
CDR3nt: TGTGCCAGCAGACTTACCGGGACAGGGTTGTACGAGCAGTACTTC

abundance: few
j_gene: TRBJ1-5
v_gene: TRBV10-1
d_gene: .
CDR3aa: CASSDTKGGGNQPQHF
CDR3nt: TGCGCCAGCAGTGACACCAAGGGAGGGGGCAATCAGCCCCAGCATTTT

abundance: .
j_gene: TRBJ2-7
v_gene: TRBV18
d_gene: TRBD1
CDR3aa: CASSPGTGGYEQYF
CDR3nt: TGTGCCAGCTCCCCCGGGACAGGGGGCTACGAGCAGTACTTC

abundance: .
j_gene: TRBJ1-5
v_gene: TRBV19
d_gene: TRBD1
CDR3aa: CASTLDRGAHQPQHF
CDR3nt: TGTGCCAGTACCCTGGACAGGGGGGCCCATCAGCCCCAGCATTTT

abundance: .
j_gene: TRBJ1-5
v_gene: TRBV18
d_gene: TRBD1
CDR3aa: CASSQDRVVNQPQHF
CDR3nt: TGTGCCAGCTCTCAAGACAGGGTGGTCAATCAGCCCCAGCATTTT

abundance: few
j_gene: TRBJ1-2
v_gene: TRBV11-1
d_gene: TRBD1
CDR3aa: CASSLDRVSDTGYTF
CDR3nt: TGTGCCAGCAGCCTAGACAGGGTCTCGGACACCGGCTACACCTTC

abundance: .
j_gene: TRBJ2-5
v_gene: TRBV5-1
d_gene: TRBD1
CDR3aa: CASSLQGAETQYF
CDR3nt: TGCGCCAGCAGCTTACAGGGGGCAGAGACCCAGTACTTC

abundance: once
j_gene: TRBJ2-1
v_gene: TRBV5-6
d_gene: .
CDR3aa: CASSLASQGLKQFF
CDR3nt: TGTGCCAGCAGCTTGGCCAGTCAGGGCCTCAAGCAGTTCTTC

abundance: .
j_gene: TRBJ2-1
v_gene: TRBV9
d_gene: TRBD2
CDR3aa: CASSVDDSSGEWLNEQFF
CDR3nt: TGTGCCAGCAGCGTAGACGATTCTAGCGGGGAGTGGCTTAATGAGCAGTTCTTC

abundance: .
j_gene: TRBJ2-7
v_gene: TRBV6-5
d_gene: TRBD2
CDR3aa: CASSSSGTDEQYF
CDR3nt: TGTGCCAGCAGTTCTAGCGGAACAGACGAGCAGTACTTC

abundance: .
j_gene: TRBJ2-3
v_gene: TRBV6-1
d_gene: TRBD2
CDR3aa: CASSEEGGRTDTQYF
CDR3nt: TGTGCCAGCAGTGAAGAAGGCGGGAGAACAGATACGCAGTATTTT

abundance: .
j_gene: TRBJ1-2
v_gene: TRBV7-9
d_gene: TRBD1
CDR3aa: CASSPGTANNYGYTF
CDR3nt: TGTGCCAGCAGCCCCGGGACAGCTAATAACTATGGCTACACCTTC

abundance: few
j_gene: TRBJ2-1
v_gene: TRBV11-2
d_gene: TRBD2
CDR3aa: CASSFTRSRLAGVDEQFF
CDR3nt: TGTGCCAGCAGCTTCACTCGATCTAGACTAGCGGGAGTAGATGAGCAGTTCTTC

abundance: few
j_gene: TRBJ2-3
v_gene: TRBV6-4
d_gene: .
CDR3aa: CASSDGEGQGDTQYF
CDR3nt: TGTGCCAGCAGTGACGGTGAAGGGCAGGGAGATACGCAGTATTTT

abundance: .
j_gene: TRBJ2-1
v_gene: TRBV5-1
d_gene: TRBD2
CDR3aa: CASSAAGGPREQFF
CDR3nt: TGCGCCAGCAGCGCAGCGGGAGGGCCTCGGGAGCAGTTCTTC

abundance: .
j_gene: TRBJ1-1
v_gene: TRBV30
d_gene: .
CDR3aa: CAWSVRSGFTEAFF
CDR3nt: TGTGCCTGGAGTGTAAGGTCAGGGTTTACTGAAGCTTTCTTT

abundance: .
j_gene: TRBJ2-5
v_gene: TRBV4-1
d_gene: .
CDR3aa: CASSRQLQETQYF
CDR3nt: TGCGCCAGCAGCCGCCAACTCCAAGAGACCCAGTACTTC

abundance: .
j_gene: TRBJ2-1
v_gene: TRBV9
d_gene: .
CDR3aa: CASSVGRQFEQFF
CDR3nt: TGTGCCAGCAGCGTAGGTCGACAGTTCGAGCAGTTCTTC

abundance: once
j_gene: TRBJ1-1
v_gene: TRBV10-2
d_gene: TRBD1
CDR3aa: CASQGQINTEAFF
CDR3nt: TGCGCCAGTCAGGGACAGATTAACACTGAAGCTTTCTTT

abundance: .
j_gene: TRBJ2-4
v_gene: TRBV23-1
d_gene: .
CDR3aa: CASSQSVAGRAKNIQYF
CDR3nt: TGCGCCAGCAGTCAATCTGTCGCTGGGAGAGCCAAAAACATTCAGTACTTC

abundance: .
j_gene: TRBJ1-5
v_gene: TRBV30
d_gene: .
CDR3aa: CAWSVREGQPQHF
CDR3nt: TGTGCCTGGAGTGTACGGGAGGGACAGCCCCAGCATTTT

abundance: once
j_gene: TRBJ2-1
v_gene: TRBV5-4
d_gene: TRBD2
CDR3aa: CASSLGSGITNEQFF
CDR3nt: TGTGCCAGCAGCTTGGGTAGCGGGATAACCAATGAGCAGTTCTTC

abundance: .
j_gene: TRBJ2-2
v_gene: TRBV6-4
d_gene: .
CDR3aa: CASSAVIPGELFF
CDR3nt: TGTGCCAGCAGTGCCGTAATCCCCGGGGAGCTGTTTTTT

abundance: .
j_gene: TRBJ1-1
v_gene: TRBV11-1
d_gene: .
CDR3aa: CASTLQGGEAFF
CDR3nt: TGTGCCAGCACCCTACAGGGTGGGGAAGCTTTCTTT

abundance: .
j_gene: TRBJ2-5
v_gene: TRBV5-6
d_gene: TRBD1
CDR3aa: CASSLDDRVSETQYF
CDR3nt: TGTGCCAGCAGCTTGGATGACAGGGTCTCAGAGACCCAGTACTTC

abundance: few
j_gene: TRBJ1-3
v_gene: TRBV13
d_gene: .
CDR3aa: CASSAGGRNSGNTIYF
CDR3nt: TGTGCCAGCAGCGCGGGAGGCCGAAACTCTGGAAACACCATATATTTT

abundance: few
j_gene: TRBJ2-1
v_gene: TRBV7-2
d_gene: TRBD2
CDR3aa: CASSPLAGGMNEQFF
CDR3nt: TGTGCCAGCAGCCCACTAGCGGGAGGGATGAATGAGCAGTTCTTC